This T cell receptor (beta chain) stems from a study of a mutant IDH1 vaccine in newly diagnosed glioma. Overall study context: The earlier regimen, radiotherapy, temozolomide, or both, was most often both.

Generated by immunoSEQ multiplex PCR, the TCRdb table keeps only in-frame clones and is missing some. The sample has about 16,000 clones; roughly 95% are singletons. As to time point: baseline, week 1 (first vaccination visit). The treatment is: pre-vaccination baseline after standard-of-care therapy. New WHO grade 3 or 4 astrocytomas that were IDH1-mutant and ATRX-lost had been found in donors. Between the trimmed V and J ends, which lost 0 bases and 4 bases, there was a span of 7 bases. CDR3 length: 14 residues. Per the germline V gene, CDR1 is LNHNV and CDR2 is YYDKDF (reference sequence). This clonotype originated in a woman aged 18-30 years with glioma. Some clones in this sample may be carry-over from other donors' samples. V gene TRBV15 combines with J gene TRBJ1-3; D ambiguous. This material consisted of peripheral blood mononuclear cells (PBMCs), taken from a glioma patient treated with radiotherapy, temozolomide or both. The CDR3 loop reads CATSREGMGNTIYF. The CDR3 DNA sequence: TGTGCCACCAGCAGAGAGGGCATGGGAAACACCATATATTTT.